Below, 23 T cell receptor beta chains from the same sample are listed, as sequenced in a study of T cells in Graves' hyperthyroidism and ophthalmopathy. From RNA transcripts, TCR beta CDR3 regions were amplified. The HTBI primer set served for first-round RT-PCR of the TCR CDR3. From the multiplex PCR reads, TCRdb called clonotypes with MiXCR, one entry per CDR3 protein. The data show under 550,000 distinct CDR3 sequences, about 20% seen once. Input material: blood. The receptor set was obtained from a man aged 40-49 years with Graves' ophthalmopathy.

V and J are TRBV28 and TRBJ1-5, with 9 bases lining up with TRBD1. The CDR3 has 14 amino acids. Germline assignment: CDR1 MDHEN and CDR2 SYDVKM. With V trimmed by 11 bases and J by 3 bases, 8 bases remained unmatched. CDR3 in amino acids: CAGRTGGPNQPQHF. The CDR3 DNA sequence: TGTGCCGGCCGAACAGGGGGCCCCAATCAGCCCCAGCATTTT. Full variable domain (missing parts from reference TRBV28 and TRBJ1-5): DVKVTQSSRYLVKRTGEKVFLECVQDMDHENMFWYRQDPGLGLRLIYFSYDVKMKEKGDIPEGYSVSREKKERFSLILESASTNQTSMYLCAGRTGGPNQPQHFGDGTRLSIL.

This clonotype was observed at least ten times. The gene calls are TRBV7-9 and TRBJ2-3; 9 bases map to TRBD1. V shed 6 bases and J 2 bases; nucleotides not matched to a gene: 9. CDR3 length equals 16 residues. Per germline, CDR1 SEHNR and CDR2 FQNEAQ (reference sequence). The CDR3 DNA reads TGTGCCAGCAGGCTTACCGGGACAGGGTCCACAGATACGCAGTATTTT. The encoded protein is CASRLTGTGSTDTQYF.

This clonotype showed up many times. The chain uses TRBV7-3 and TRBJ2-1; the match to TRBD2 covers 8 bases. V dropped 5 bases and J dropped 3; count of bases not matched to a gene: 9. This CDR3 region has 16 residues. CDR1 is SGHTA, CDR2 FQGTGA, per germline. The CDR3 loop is CASSPSAGGFYNEQFF. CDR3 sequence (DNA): TGTGCCAGCAGCCCCTCGGCGGGGGGATTCTACAATGAGCAGTTCTTC.

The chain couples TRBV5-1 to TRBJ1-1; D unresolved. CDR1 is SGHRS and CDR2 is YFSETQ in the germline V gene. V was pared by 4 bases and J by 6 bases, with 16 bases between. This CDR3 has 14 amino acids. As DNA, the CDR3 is TGCGCCAGCAGCGAGAAAGGACCACGACCTGAAGCTTTCTTT. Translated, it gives CASSEKGPRPEAFF.

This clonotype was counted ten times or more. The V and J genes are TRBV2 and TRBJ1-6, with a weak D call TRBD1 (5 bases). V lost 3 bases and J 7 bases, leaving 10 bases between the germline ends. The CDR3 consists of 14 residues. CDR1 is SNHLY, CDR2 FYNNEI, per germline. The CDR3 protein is CASSERDGNSPLHF. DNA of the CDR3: TGTGCCAGCAGTGAGCGGGACGGAAATTCACCCCTCCACTTT.

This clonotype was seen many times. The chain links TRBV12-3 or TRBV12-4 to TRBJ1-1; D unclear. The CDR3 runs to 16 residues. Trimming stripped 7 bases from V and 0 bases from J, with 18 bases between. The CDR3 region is CASTLYASALNTEAFF. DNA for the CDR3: TGTGCCAGCACCTTATATGCGTCGGCCTTGAACACTGAAGCTTTCTTT.

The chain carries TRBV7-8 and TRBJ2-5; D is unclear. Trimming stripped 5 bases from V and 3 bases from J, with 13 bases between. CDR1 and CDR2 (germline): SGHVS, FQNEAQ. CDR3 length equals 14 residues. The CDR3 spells CASSPGQLKETQYF. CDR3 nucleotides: TGTGCCAGCAGCCCCGGGCAGCTTAAAGAGACCCAGTACTTC.

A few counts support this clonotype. CDR3 bases: TGTGCCAGCAGTCCGGCTTCGACAAACCCCCCATGGCTTAGCAATCAGCCCCAGCATTTT. It yields the protein CASSPASTNPPWLSNQPQHF. The V and J genes are TRBV7-8 and TRBJ1-5; no clear D. The V gene lost 6 bases and the J gene lost 0 bases, with 27 bases spanning the gap. This CDR3 region has 20 residues. Germline lookup yields CDR1 SGHVS and CDR2 FQNEAQ.

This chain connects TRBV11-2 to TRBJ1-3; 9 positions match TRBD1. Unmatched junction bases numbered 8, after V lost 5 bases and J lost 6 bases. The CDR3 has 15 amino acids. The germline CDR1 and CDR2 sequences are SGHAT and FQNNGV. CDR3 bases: TGTGCCAGCAGCCCACAGGGGGCTGGGGAAAACACCATATATTTT. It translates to CASSPQGAGENTIYF.

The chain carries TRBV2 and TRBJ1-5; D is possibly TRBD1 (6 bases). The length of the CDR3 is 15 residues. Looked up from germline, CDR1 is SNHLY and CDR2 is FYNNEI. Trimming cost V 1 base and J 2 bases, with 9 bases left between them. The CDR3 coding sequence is TGTGCCAGCAGTGAAGGGAGGACAGGCAATCAGCCCCAGCATTTT. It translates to CASSEGRTGNQPQHF.

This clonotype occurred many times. In DNA form, the CDR3 reads TGTGCCAGCAGCCAGGCCGGGACCTCAGGGTACGCTTTCTTT. Translating gives CASSQAGTSGYAFF. The chain couples TRBV6-1 to TRBJ1-1; D possibly corresponds to TRBD1 (5 bases). Trimming removed 6 bases from V and 11 bases from J, with 22 bases in between. CDR1 MNHNS and CDR2 SASEGT come from the germline V gene. The CDR3 is made up of 14 amino acids.

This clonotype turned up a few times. The DNA of the CDR3 is TGCAGCCACCGGGGACAGGGGGCCTACGAGCAGTACTTC. This translates into CSHRGQGAYEQYF. The chain combines TRBV20-1 with TRBJ2-7, with 11 bases lining up with TRBD1. The CDR3 has 13 residues. Per germline, CDR1 DFQATT and CDR2 SNEGSKA (reference sequence).

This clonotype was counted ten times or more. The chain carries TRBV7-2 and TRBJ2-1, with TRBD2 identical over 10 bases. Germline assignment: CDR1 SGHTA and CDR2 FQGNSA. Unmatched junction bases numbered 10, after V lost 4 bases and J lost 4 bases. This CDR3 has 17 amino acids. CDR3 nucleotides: TGTGCCAGCAGCTCGAGGCTAGCGGGAGCGTGGTACAATGAGCAGTTCTTC. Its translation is CASSSRLAGAWYNEQFF.

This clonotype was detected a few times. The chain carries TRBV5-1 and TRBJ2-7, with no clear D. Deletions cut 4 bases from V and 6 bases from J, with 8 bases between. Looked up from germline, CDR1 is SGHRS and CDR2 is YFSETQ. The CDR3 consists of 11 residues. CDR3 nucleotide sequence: TGCGCCAGCAGCAACGCCCTCGAGCAGTACTTC. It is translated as CASSNALEQYF.

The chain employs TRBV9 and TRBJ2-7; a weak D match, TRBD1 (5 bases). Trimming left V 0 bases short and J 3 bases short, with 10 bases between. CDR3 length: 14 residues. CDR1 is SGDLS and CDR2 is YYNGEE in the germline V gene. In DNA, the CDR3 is TGTGCCAGCAGCGTAGGCAGGGTGGGCTACGAGCAGTACTTC. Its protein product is CASSVGRVGYEQYF.

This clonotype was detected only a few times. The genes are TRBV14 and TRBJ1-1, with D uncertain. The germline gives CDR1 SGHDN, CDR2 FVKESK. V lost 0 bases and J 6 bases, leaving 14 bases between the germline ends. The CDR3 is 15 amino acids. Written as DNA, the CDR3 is TGTGCCAGCAGCCAAGATCAGCTATCTTTTGCTGAAGCTTTCTTT. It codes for CASSQDQLSFAEAFF.

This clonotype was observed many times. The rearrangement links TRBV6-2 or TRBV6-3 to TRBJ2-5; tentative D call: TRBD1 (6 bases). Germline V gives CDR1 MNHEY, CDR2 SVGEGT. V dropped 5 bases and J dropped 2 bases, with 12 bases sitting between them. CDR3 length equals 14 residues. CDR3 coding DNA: TGTGCCAGCAGTCCCCGACAGGTTCAAGAGACCCAGTACTTC. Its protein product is CASSPRQVQETQYF.

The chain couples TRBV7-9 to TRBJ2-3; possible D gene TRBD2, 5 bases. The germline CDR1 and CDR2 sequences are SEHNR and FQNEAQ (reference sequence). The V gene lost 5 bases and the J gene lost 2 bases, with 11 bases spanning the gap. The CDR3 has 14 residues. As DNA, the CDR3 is TGTGCCAGCAGCCCCGGGGTCTACACAGATACGCAGTATTTT. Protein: CASSPGVYTDTQYF.

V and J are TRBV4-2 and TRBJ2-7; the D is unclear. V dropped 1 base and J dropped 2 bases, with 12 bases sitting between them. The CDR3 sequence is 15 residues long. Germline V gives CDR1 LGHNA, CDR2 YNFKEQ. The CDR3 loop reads CASSQGASRTYEQYF. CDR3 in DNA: TGTGCCAGCAGCCAAGGGGCGAGTCGGACCTACGAGCAGTACTTC.

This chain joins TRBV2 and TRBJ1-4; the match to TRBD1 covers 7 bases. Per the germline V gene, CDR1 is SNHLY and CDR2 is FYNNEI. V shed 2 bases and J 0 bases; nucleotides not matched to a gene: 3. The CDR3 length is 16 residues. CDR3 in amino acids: CASSEIGTATNEKLFF. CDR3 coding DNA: TGTGCCAGCAGTGAAATTGGGACAGCAACTAATGAAAAACTGTTTTTT.

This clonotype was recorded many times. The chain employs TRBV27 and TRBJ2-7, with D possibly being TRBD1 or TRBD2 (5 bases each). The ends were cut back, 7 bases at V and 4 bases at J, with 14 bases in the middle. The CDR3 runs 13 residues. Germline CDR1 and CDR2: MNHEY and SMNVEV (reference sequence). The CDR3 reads CASIPSGAYEQYF. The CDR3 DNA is TGTGCCAGCATCCCCTCCGGGGCTTACGAGCAGTACTTC.

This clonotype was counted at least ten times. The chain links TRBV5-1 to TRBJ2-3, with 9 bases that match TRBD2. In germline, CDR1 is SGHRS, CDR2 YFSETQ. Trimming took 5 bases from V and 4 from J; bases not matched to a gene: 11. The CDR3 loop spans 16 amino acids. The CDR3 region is CASRPGTSYPADTQYF. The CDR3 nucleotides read TGCGCCAGCAGACCGGGGACTAGCTATCCGGCAGATACGCAGTATTTT.

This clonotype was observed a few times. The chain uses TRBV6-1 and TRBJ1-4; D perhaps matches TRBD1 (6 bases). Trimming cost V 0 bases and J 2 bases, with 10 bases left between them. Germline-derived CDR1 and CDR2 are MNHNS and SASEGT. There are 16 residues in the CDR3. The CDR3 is CASSEAGGVTNEKLFF. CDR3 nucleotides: TGTGCCAGCAGTGAAGCCGGGGGCGTCACTAATGAAAAACTGTTTTTT.